What follows describes a single TCR beta chain. Its antigen is not identified. Assay: immunoSEQ multiplex PCR; the TCRdb copy retains only in-frame clones and omits some. In the table there are 65,000 to 95,000 clones, 88% of which are singletons. These data belong to a study of OX40 agonist ivuxolimab in advanced cancers. Study-level results: Clonal expansion was among the lowest in partial responders at 0.1-3.0 mg/kg, especially CD8+.

This sequence originates from an adult with an advanced solid tumor such as melanoma, head and neck, liver or kidney cancer. The sequences come from CD4+ or CD8+ T cells sorted from blood, collected in a trial of the OX40 agonist ivuxolimab.

The CDR3 loop reads CASSGGAAGVTGELFF. CDR3 sequence (DNA): TGTGCCAGCAGCGGGGGAGCGGCAGGGGTTACCGGGGAGCTGTTTTTT. The J gene is TRBJ2-2, the V gene TRBV9, with a possible D match to TRBD1 (6 bases). V lost 3 bases, J lost 5 bases, and 17 bases lay in between. Germline V CDR1 and CDR2: SGDLS, YYNGEE. The CDR3 sequence is 16 residues long.